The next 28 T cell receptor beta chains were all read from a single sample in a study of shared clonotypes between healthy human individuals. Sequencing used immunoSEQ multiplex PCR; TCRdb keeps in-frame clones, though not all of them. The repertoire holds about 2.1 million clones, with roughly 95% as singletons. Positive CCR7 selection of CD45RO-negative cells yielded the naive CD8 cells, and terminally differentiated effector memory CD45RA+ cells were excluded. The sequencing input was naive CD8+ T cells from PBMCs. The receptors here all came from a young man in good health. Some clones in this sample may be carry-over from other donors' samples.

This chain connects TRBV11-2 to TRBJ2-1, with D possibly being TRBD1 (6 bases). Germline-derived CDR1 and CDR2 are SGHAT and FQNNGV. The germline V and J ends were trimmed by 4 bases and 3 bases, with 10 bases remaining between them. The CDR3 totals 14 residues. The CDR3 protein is CASSYTGLYNEQFF. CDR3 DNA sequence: TGTGCCAGCAGCTACACAGGGCTCTACAATGAGCAGTTCTTC.

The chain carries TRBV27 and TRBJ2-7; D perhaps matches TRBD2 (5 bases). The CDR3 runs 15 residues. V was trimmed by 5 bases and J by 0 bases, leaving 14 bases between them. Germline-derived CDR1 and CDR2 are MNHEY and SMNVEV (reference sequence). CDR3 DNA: TGTGCCAGCAGTATAAGCGGAGGTGGCTCCTACGAGCAGTACTTC. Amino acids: CASSISGGGSYEQYF.

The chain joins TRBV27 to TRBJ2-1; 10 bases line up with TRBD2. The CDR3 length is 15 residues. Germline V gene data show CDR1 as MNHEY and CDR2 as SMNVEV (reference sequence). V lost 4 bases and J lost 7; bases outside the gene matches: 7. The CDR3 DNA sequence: TGTGCCAGCAGTTGGCTAGCGGGAGTCCCAAATGAGCAGTTCTTC. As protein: CASSWLAGVPNEQFF.

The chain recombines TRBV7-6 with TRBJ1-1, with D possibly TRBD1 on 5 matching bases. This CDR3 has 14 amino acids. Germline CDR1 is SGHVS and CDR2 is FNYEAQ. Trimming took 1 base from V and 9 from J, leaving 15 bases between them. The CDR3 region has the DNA TGTGCCAGCAGCTTAGGTGTAGGGGAGCAACAAGCTTTCTTT. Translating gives CASSLGVGEQQAFF.

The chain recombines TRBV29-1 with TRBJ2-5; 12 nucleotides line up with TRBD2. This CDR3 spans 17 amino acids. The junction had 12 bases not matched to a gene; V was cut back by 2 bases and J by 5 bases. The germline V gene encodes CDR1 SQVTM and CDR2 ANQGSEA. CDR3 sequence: CSVEPGLAGGPRETQYF. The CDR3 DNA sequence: TGCAGCGTTGAACCGGGGCTAGCGGGAGGGCCCAGGGAGACCCAGTACTTC. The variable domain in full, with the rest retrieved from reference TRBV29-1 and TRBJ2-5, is SAVISQKPSRDICQRGTSLTIQCQVDSQVTMMFWYRQQPGQSLTLIATANQGSEATYESGFVIDKFPISRPNLTFSTLTVSNMSPEDSSIYLCSVEPGLAGGPRETQYFGPGTRLLVL.

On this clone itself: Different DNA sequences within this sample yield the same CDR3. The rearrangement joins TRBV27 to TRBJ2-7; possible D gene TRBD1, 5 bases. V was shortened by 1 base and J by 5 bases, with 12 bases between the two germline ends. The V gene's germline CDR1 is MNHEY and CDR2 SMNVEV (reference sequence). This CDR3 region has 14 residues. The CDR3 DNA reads TGTGCCAGCAGTTTATTGTCTGGGGCCCACGAGCAGTACTTC. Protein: CASSLLSGAHEQYF.

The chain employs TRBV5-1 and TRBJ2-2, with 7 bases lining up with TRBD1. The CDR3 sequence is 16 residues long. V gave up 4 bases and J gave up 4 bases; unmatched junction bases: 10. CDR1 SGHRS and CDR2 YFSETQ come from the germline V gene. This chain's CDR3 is CASSQTRDSRTGELFF. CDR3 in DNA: TGCGCCAGCAGCCAGACCCGGGACAGCCGCACCGGGGAGCTGTTTTTT.

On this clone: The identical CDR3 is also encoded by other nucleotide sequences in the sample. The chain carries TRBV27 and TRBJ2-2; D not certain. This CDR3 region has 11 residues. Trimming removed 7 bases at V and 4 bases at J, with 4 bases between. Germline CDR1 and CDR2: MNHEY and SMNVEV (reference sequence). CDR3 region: CASTSTGELFF. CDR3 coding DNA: TGTGCCAGCACCAGCACCGGGGAGCTGTTTTTT.

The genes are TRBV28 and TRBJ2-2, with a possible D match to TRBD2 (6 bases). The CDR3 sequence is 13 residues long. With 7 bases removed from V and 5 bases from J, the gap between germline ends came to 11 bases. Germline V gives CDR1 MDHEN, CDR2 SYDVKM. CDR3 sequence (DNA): TGTGCCAGCATCTTGGGGGGAACCGGGGAGCTGTTTTTT. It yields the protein CASILGGTGELFF.

The CDR3 reads CASVKGEGYNEQFF. Here the CDR3 DNA reads TGTGCCAGCGTAAAGGGAGAAGGTTACAATGAGCAGTTCTTC. The chain is built from TRBV7-9 and TRBJ2-1, with a possible D match to TRBD2 (5 bases). Germline V gives CDR1 SEHNR, CDR2 FQNEAQ (reference sequence). V lost 8 bases, J lost 4 bases, and 15 bases lay in between. There are 14 residues in the CDR3.

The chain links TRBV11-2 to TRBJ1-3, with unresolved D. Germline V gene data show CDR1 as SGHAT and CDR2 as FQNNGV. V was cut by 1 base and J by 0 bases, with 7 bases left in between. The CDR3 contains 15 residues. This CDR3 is CASSLVPGSGNTIYF. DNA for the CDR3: TGTGCCAGCAGCTTAGTTCCAGGCTCTGGAAACACCATATATTTT. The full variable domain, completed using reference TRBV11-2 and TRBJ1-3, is EAGVAQSPRYKIIEKRQSVAFWCNPISGHATLYWYQQILGQGPKLLIQFQNNGVVDDSQLPKDRFSAERLKGVDSTLKIQPAKLEDSAVYLCASSLVPGSGNTIYFGEGSWLTVV.

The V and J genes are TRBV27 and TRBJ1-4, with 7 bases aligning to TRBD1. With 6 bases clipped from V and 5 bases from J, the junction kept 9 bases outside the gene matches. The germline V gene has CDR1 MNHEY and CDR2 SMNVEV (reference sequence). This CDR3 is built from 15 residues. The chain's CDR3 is CASSRRQGPNEKLFF. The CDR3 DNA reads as TGTGCCAGCAGCCGGAGACAGGGACCGAATGAAAAACTGTTTTTT.

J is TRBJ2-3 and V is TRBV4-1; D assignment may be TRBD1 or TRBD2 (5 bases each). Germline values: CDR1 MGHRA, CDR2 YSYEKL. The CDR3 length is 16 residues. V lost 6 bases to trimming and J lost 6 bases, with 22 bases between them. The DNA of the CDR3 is TGCGCCAGCAGGGAACGGGCCCTTGAAGAGGGGGATACGCAGTATTTT. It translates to CASRERALEEGDTQYF.

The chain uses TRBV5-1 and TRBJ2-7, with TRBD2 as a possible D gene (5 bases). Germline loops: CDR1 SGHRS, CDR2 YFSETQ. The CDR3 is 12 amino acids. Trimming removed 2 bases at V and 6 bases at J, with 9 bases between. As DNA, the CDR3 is TGCGCCAGCAGCTTAATAGCGTCCGAGCAGTACTTC. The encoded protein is CASSLIASEQYF.

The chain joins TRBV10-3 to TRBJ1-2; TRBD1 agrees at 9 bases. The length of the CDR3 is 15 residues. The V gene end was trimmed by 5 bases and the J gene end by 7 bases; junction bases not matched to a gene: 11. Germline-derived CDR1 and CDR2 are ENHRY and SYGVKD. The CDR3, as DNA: TGTGCCATCAGTCCCAAGCAGGGACAGGGAGTTGGCTACACCTTC. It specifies CAISPKQGQGVGYTF.

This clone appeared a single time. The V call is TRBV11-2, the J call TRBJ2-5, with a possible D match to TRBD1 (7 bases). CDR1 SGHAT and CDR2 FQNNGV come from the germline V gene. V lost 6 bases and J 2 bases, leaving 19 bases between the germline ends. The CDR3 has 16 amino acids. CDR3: CASRGAGQGVQETQYF. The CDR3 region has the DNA TGTGCCAGCAGGGGAGCGGGCCAGGGGGTACAAGAGACCCAGTACTTC. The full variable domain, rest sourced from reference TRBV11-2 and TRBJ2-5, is EAGVAQSPRYKIIEKRQSVAFWCNPISGHATLYWYQQILGQGPKLLIQFQNNGVVDDSQLPKDRFSAERLKGVDSTLKIQPAKLEDSAVYLCASRGAGQGVQETQYFGPGTRLLVL.

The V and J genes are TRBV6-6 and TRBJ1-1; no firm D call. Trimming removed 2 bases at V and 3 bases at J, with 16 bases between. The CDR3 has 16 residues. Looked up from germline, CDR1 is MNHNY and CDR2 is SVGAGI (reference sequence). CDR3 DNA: TGTGCCAGCAGTTACGATAATTTCCACGGGGACACTGAAGCTTTCTTT. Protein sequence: CASSYDNFHGDTEAFF.

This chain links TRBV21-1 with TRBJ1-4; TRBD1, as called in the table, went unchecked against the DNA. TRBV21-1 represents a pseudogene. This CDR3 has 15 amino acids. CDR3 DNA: TGTGCCAGCAGCTTCAACAGGCCACTCGGTGAAAAACTGTTTTTT. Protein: CASSFNRPLGEKLFF.

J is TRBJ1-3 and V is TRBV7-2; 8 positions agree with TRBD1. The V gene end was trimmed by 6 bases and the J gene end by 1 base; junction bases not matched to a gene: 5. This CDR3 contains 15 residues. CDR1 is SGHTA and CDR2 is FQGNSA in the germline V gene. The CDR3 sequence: CASRDRDESGNTIYF. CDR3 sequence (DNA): TGTGCCAGCAGGGACAGGGATGAGTCTGGAAACACCATATATTTT.

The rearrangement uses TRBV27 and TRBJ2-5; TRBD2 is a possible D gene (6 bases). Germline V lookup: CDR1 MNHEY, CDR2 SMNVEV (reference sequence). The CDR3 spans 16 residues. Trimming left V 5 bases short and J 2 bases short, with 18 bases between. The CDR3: CASSAGGWGSQETQYF. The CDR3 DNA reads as TGTGCCAGCAGTGCCGGGGGTTGGGGCTCTCAAGAGACCCAGTACTTC.

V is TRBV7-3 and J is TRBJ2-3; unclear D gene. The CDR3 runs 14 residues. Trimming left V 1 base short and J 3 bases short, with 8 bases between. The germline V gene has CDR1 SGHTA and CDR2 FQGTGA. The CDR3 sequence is CASSLNGVTDTQYF. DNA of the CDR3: TGTGCCAGCAGCTTAAACGGAGTTACAGATACGCAGTATTTT.

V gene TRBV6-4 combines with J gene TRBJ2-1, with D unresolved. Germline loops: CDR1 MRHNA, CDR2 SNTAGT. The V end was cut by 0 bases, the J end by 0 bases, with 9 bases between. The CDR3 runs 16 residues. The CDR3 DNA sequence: TGTGCCAGCAGTGACTCCGCGGTAAACTCCTACAATGAGCAGTTCTTC. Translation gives CASSDSAVNSYNEQFF.

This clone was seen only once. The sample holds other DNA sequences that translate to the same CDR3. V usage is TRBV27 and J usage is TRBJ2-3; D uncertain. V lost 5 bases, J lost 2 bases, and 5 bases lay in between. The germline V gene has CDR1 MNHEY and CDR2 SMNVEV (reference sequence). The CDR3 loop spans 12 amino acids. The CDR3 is CASSPYTDTQYF. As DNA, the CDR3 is TGTGCCAGCAGTCCCTACACAGATACGCAGTATTTT.

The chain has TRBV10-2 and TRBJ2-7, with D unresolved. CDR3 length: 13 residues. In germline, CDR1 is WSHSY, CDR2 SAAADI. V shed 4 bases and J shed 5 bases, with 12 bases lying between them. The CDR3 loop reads CASSGGFSDEQYF. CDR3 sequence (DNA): TGCGCCAGCAGTGGGGGTTTTTCGGACGAGCAGTACTTC.

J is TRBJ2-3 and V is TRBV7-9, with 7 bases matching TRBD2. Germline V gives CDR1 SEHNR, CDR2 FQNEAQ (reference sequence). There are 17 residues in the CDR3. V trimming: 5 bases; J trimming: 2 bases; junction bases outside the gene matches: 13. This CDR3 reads CASSPRTGTTITDTQYF. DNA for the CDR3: TGTGCCAGCAGCCCCCGGACCGGGACTACGATCACAGATACGCAGTATTTT.

CDR3 in amino acids: CASGKREGRDEQFF. The CDR3 bases are TGTGCCAGCGGAAAGCGGGAGGGCCGGGATGAGCAGTTCTTC. The V gene is TRBV7-9, the J gene TRBJ2-1; 10 nucleotides line up with TRBD2. Germline V gene sequence: CDR1 SEHNR, CDR2 FQNEAQ (reference sequence). This CDR3 has 14 residues. The V gene end was trimmed by 8 bases and the J gene end by 8 bases; junction bases not matched to a gene: 9. The full variable domain, rest sourced from reference TRBV7-9 and TRBJ2-1, is DTGVSQNPRHKITKRGQNVTFRCDPISEHNRLYWYRQTLGQGPEFLTYFQNEAQLEKSRLLSDRFSAERPKGSFSTLEIQRTEQGDSAMYLCASGKREGRDEQFFGPGTRLTVL.

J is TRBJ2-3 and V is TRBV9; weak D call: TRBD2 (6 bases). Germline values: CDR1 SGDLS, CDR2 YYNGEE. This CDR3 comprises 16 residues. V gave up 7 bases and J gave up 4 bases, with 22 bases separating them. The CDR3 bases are TGTGCCAGCTCCCATCGGCCGGGAGAAACGCCAGATACGCAGTATTTT. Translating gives CASSHRPGETPDTQYF.

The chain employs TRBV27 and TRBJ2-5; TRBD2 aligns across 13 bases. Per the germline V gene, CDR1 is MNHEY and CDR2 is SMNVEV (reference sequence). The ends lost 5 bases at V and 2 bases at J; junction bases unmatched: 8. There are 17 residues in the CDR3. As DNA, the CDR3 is TGTGCCAGCAGTCCCGCCGGGACTAGCGGGACGCAAGAGACCCAGTACTTC. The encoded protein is CASSPAGTSGTQETQYF.